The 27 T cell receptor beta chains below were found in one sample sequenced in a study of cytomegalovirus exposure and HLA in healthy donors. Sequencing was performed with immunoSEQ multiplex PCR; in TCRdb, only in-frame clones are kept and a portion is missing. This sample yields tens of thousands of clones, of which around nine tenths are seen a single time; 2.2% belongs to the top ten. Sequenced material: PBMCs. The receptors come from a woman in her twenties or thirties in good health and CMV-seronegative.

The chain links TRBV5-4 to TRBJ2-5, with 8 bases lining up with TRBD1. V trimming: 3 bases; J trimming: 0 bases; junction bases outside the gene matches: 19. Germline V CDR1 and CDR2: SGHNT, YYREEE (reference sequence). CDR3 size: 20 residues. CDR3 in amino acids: CASSSRTGGLTGEYQETQYF. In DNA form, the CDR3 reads TGTGCCAGCAGCTCAAGAACCGGAGGACTGACAGGGGAGTACCAAGAGACCCAGTACTTC.

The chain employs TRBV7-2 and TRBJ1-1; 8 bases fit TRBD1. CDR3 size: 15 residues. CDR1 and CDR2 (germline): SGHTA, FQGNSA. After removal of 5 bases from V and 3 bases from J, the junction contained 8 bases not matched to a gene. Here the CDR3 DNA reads TGTGCCAGCAGCCCACGACAGGGGTATCACACTGAAGCTTTCTTT. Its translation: CASSPRQGYHTEAFF.

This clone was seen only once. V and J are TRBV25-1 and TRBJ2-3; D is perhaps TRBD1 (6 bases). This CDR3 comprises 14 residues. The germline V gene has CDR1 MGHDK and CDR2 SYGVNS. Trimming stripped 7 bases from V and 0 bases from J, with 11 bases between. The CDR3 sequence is CASTRTGSTDTQYF. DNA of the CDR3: TGTGCCAGCACTAGAACAGGGAGCACAGATACGCAGTATTTT.

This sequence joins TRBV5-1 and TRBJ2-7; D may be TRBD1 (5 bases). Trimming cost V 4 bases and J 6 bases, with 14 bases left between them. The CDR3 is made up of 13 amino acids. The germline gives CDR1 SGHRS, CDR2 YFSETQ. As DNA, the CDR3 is TGCGCCAGCAGCGGCAGGGCTGATTCCGAGCAGTACTTC. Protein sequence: CASSGRADSEQYF.

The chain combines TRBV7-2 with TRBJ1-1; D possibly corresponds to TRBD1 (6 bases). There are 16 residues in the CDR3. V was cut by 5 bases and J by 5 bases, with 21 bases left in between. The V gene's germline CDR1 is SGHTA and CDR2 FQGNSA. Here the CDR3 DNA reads TGTGCCAGCAGCACCGTACCCCGGGACCAGGGGACTGAAGCTTTCTTT. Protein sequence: CASSTVPRDQGTEAFF.

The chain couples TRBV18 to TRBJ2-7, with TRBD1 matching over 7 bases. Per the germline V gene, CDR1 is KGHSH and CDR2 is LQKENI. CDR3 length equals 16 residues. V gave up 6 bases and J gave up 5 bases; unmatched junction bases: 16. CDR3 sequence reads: CASSQAGQDTPNEQYF. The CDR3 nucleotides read TGTGCCAGCTCCCAAGCAGGACAGGACACCCCCAACGAGCAGTACTTC.

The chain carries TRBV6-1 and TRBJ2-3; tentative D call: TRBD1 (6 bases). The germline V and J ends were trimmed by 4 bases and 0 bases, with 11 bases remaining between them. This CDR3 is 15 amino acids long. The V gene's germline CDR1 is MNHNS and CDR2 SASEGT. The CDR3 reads CASSVRTASTDTQYF. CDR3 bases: TGTGCCAGCAGTGTTCGGACAGCTAGCACAGATACGCAGTATTTT.

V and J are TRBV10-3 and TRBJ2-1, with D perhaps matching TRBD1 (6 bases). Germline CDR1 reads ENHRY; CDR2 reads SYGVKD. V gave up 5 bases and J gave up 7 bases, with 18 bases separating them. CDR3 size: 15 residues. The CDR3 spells CAISLSGAEVNEQFF. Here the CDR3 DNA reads TGTGCCATCAGTCTATCAGGGGCAGAGGTGAATGAGCAGTTCTTC.

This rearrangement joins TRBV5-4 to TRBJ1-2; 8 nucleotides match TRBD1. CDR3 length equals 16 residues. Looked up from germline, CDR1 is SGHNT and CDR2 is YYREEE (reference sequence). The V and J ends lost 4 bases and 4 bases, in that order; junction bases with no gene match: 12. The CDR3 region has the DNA TGTGCCAGCAGCCCTTCGACAGGACAGGGATTCTATGGCTACACCTTC. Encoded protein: CASSPSTGQGFYGYTF.

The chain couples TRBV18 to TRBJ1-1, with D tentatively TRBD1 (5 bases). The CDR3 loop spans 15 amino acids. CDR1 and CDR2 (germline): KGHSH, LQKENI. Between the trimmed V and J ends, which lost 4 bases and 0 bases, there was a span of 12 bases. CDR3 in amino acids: CASSQTAGLNTEAFF. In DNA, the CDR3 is TGTGCCAGCTCACAAACTGCGGGACTGAACACTGAAGCTTTCTTT.

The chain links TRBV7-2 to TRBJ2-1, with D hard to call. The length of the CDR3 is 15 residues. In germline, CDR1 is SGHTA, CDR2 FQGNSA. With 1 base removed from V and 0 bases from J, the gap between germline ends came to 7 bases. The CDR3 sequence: CASSLDSGSYNEQFF. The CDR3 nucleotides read TGTGCCAGCAGCTTAGACAGTGGCTCCTACAATGAGCAGTTCTTC.

The CDR3 region has the DNA TGTGCCAGCCGACCCGGGGGGCTCACAGATACGCAGTATTTT. Translation gives CASRPGGLTDTQYF. The chain couples TRBV27 to TRBJ2-3, with a weak D call TRBD2 (7 bases). The CDR3 runs 14 residues. Trimming removed 8 bases at V and 2 bases at J, with 14 bases between. From germline, CDR1 is MNHEY and CDR2 SMNVEV (reference sequence).

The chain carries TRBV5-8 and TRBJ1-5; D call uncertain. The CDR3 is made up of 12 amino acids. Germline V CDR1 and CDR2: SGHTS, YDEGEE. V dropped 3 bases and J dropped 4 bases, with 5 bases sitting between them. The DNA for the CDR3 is TGTGCCAGCAGCTGGGAGAATCAGCCCCAGCATTTT. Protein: CASSWENQPQHF.

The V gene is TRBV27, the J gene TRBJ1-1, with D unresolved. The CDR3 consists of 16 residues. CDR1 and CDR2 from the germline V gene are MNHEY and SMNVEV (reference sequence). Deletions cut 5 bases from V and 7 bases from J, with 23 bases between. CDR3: CASSLANPQRRSEAFF. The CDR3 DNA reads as TGTGCCAGCAGTCTCGCCAATCCCCAACGCAGAAGTGAAGCTTTCTTT.

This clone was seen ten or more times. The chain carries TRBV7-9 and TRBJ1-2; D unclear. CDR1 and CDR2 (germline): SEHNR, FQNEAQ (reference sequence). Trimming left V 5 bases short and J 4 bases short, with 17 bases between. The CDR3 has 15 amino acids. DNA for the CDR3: TGTGCCAGCAGCAACCGGGATACAGTCCCCTATGGCTACACCTTC. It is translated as CASSNRDTVPYGYTF.

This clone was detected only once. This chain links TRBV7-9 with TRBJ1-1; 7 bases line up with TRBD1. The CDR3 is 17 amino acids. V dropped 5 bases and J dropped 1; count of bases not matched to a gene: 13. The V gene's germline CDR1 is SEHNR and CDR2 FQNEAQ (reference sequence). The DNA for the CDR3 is TGTGCCAGCAGCCGACGACAACCCAGGGGGTCGAACACTGAAGCTTTCTTT. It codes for CASSRRQPRGSNTEAFF.

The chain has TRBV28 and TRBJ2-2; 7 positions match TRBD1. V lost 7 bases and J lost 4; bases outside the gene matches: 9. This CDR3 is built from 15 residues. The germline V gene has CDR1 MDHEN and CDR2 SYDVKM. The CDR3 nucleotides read TGTGCCAGCACCAAACAGGGGTCGGGCACCGGGGAGCTGTTTTTT. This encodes CASTKQGSGTGELFF. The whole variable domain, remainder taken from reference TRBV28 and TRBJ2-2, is DVKVTQSSRYLVKRTGEKVFLECVQDMDHENMFWYRQDPGLGLRLIYFSYDVKMKEKGDIPEGYSVSREKKERFSLILESASTNQTSMYLCASTKQGSGTGELFFGEGSRLTVL.

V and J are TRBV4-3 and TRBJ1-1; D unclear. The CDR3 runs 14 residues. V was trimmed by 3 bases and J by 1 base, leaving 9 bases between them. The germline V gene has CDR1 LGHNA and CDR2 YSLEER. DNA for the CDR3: TGCGCCAGCAGCCAGATCGGGGAGAACACTGAAGCTTTCTTT. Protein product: CASSQIGENTEAFF.

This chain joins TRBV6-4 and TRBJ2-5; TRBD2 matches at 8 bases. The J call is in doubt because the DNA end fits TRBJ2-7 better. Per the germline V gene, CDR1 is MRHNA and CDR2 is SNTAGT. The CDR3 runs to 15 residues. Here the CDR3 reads CASSDQAGVSYEQYF. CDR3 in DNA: TGTGCCAGCAGTGACCAAGCGGGAGTGTCCTACGAGCAGTACTTC.

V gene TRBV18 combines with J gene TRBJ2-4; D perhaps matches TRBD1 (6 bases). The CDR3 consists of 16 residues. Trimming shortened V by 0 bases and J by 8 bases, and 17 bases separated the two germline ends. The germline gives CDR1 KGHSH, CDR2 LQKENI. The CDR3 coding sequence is TGTGCCAGCTCACCACCTGTTTCAGGGGATAGTGACATTCAGTACTTC. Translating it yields CASSPPVSGDSDIQYF.

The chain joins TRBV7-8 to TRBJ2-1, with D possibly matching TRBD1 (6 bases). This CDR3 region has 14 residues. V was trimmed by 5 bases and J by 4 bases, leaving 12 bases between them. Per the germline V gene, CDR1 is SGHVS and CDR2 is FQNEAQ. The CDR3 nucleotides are TGTGCCAGCAGCACCCGACAGGCGTACAATGAGCAGTTCTTC. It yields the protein CASSTRQAYNEQFF. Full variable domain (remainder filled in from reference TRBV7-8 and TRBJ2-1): GAGVSQSPRYKVAKRGQDVALRCDPISGHVSLFWYQQALGQGPEFLTYFQNEAQLDKSGLPSDRFFAERPEGSVSTLKIQRTQQEDSAVYLCASSTRQAYNEQFFGPGTRLTVL.

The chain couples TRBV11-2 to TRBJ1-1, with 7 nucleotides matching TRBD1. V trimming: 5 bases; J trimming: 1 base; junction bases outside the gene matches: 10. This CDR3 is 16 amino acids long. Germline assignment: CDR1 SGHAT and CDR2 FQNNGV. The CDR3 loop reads CASSADRAAQNTEAFF. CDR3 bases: TGTGCCAGCAGCGCAGACAGGGCCGCACAGAACACTGAAGCTTTCTTT.

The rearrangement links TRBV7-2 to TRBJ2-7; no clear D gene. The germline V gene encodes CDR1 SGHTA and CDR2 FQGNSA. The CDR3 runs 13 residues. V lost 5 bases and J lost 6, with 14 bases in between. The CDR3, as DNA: TGTGCCAGCAGCCGCTCCCAGCCAGGCGAGCAGTACTTC. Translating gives CASSRSQPGEQYF.

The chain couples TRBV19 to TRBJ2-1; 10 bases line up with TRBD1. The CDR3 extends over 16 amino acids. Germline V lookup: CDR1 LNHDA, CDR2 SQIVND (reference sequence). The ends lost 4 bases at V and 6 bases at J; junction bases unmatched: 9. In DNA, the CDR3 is TGTGCCAGTAGTACCCTAGGGACAGGGGTCTCCAATGAGCAGTTCTTC. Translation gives CASSTLGTGVSNEQFF. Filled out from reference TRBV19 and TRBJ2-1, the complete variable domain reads DGGITQSPKYLFRKEGQNVTLSCEQNLNHDAMYWYRQDPGQGLRLIYYSQIVNDFQKGDIAEGYSVSREKKESFPLTVTSAQKNPTAFYLCASSTLGTGVSNEQFFGPGTRLTVL.

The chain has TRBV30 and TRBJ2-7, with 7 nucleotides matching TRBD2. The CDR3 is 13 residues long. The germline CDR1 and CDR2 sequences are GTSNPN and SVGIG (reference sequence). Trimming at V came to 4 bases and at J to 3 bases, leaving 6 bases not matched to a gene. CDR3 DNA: TGTGCCTGGAATCCCCCGGGAGGCTACGAGCAGTACTTC. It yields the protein CAWNPPGGYEQYF.

The CDR3 region has the DNA TGTGCCAGCAGTTTAGGCGGACAGAGCCTTTACACTGAAGCTTTCTTT. It yields the protein CASSLGGQSLYTEAFF. The V call is TRBV28, the J call TRBJ1-1; perhaps TRBD1 as D (6 bases). CDR1 is MDHEN and CDR2 is SYDVKM in the germline V gene. V was trimmed by 2 bases and J by 3 bases, leaving 16 bases between them. This CDR3 spans 16 amino acids. Supplemented by reference TRBV28 and TRBJ1-1, the full variable domain reads DVKVTQSSRYLVKRTGEKVFLECVQDMDHENMFWYRQDPGLGLRLIYFSYDVKMKEKGDIPEGYSVSREKKERFSLILESASTNQTSMYLCASSLGGQSLYTEAFFGQGTRLTVV.

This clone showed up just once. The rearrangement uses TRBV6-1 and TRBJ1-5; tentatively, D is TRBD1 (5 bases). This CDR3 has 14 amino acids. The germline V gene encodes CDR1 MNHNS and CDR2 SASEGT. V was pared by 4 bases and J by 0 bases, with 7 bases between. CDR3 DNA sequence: TGTGCCAGCAGTGGCAGGGCTAGCAATCAGCCCCAGCATTTT. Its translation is CASSGRASNQPQHF.